This T cell receptor beta chain was identified during a study of Tregs in tolerant kidney transplant recipients. At the level of the study: CD4+CD25+CD127- cells came from approximately 3-day belatacept mixed lymphocyte reactions, some with approximately 5-day graft donor restimulation.

Overall study results and limits: This study did not directly address biological reproducibility. Findings come from small patient numbers and require larger validation.

TCRdb's table, derived via immunoSEQ multiplex PCR, lists solely in-frame clones and lacks some. The sample yields 15,000 to 20,000 clones, less than 80% seen once. Comments on this clone: Its specificity is unknown.

This CDR3 contains 15 residues. V lost 3 bases and J 4 bases, leaving 10 bases between the germline ends. Germline V gives CDR1 LNHDA, CDR2 SQIVND (reference sequence). The origin of this receptor is a human donor in good health. The rearrangement joins TRBV19 to TRBJ1-6, with a weak D call TRBD1 (5 bases). Material: Tregs from blood cultured with allogeneic cells. CDR3 nucleotides: TGTGCCAGTAGTATCCAGGGAACATATAATTCACCCCTCCACTTT. Translation: CASSIQGTYNSPLHF.